These T cell receptor beta chains were read from a single sample in a study of spatial heterogeneity in lung cancer. In TCRdb, the 5' RACE reads were re-called with MiXCR into one record per CDR3 protein. The sample has roughly 48,000 distinct CDR3 sequences, less than 6% seen once; the top ten hold over 8.5%. The starting material was PBMCs, obtained at surgery. The source is a male donor with early-stage non-small cell lung cancer. The CDR3 runs from the conserved cysteine through the conserved F or W. D genes are given only for firm matches. Size tells how often a clone was seen (once, few, many) or the class of an expanded clone, and some rows leave it out.

V gene	D gene	clone size	J gene	CDR3 protein	CDR3 DNA
TRBV27	-	many	TRBJ2-7	CASSLSLTYEQYF	TGTGCCAGCAGTTTATCTTTAACCTACGAGCAGTACTTC
TRBV7-2	-	many	TRBJ1-4	CASSLAIGRATNEKLFF	TGTGCCAGCAGCTTAGCTATCGGGAGGGCCACTAATGAAAAACTGTTTTTT
TRBV20-1	TRBD1	many	TRBJ1-5	CSASGQGNQPQHF	TGCAGTGCTTCGGGACAGGGAAATCAGCCCCAGCATTTT
TRBV29-1	-	many	TRBJ2-7	CSVEGFAGADLYEQYF	TGCAGCGTTGAAGGTTTTGCGGGTGCGGACTTATACGAGCAGTACTTC
TRBV7-2	-	many	TRBJ1-2	CASSAETGQRGYTF	TGTGCCAGCAGCGCCGAAACAGGACAGAGGGGCTACACCTTC
TRBV20-1	TRBD2	many	TRBJ2-3	CSASPGGPEDTQYF	TGCAGTGCTAGCCCGGGAGGGCCTGAAGATACGCAGTATTTT
TRBV7-8	TRBD2	-	TRBJ2-5	CASSIGRLAGDGTQYF	TGTGCCAGCAGCATCGGGAGGCTAGCGGGAGACGGGACCCAGTACTTC
TRBV20-1	-	many	TRBJ2-7	CSARYGHYEQYF	TGCAGTGCTAGATATGGCCACTACGAGCAGTACTTC
TRBV5-1	-	many	TRBJ2-5	CASSLSMVTQYF	TGCGCCAGCAGCTTGTCTATGGTGACCCAGTACTTC
TRBV28	-	many	TRBJ1-1	CASSLGSEGRAEAFF	TGTGCCAGCAGTTTAGGGTCAGAGGGACGGGCTGAAGCTTTCTTT
TRBV6-5	-	-	TRBJ2-7	CASSYVGKSSYEQYF	TGTGCCAGCAGCTACGTGGGCAAGAGCTCCTACGAGCAGTACTTC
TRBV5-1	-	many	TRBJ1-1	CASSLLSGVNQAFF	TGCGCCAGCAGCTTGCTATCCGGAGTCAACCAAGCTTTCTTT
TRBV20-1	-	many	TRBJ2-2	CSALLDTGELFF	TGCAGTGCCCTCCTCGACACCGGGGAGCTGTTTTTT
TRBV12-3/TRBV12-4	TRBD2	many	TRBJ2-5	CASSHRTSGGVETQYF	TGTGCCAGCAGTCACCGGACTAGCGGAGGGGTAGAGACCCAGTACTTC
TRBV2	-	many	TRBJ2-6	CASTKQGFSGANVLTF	TGTGCCAGCACCAAGCAGGGATTTAGCGGGGCCAACGTCCTGACTTTC
TRBV3-1	-	many	TRBJ2-3	CASSQDYPNEGTDTQYF	TGTGCCAGCAGCCAAGATTACCCTAATGAGGGCACAGATACGCAGTATTTT
TRBV15	-	many	TRBJ1-2	CATSRSRQVAYGYTF	TGTGCCACCAGCAGATCCAGACAGGTGGCCTATGGCTACACCTTC
TRBV7-8	TRBD2	many	TRBJ2-5	CASSRRTSGSRKTQYF	TGTGCCAGCAGCCGCCGGACTAGCGGGAGTCGGAAGACCCAGTACTTC
TRBV5-1	-	many	TRBJ2-6	CASSLEPGERSGANVLTF	TGCGCCAGCAGCTTGGAGCCGGGGGAGAGGTCCGGGGCCAACGTCCTGACTTTC
TRBV3-1	-	many	TRBJ1-1	CASSQGRGGGETEAFF	TGTGCCAGCAGCCAAGGGCGAGGGGGAGGTGAGACTGAAGCTTTCTTT
TRBV30	-	many	TRBJ2-6	CAWTRDIGANVLTF	TGTGCCTGGACCCGGGACATTGGGGCCAACGTCCTGACTTTC
TRBV7-7	-	many	TRBJ2-5	CASSPQEGRRETQYF	TGTGCTAGCAGCCCACAGGAGGGGAGAAGAGAGACCCAGTACTTC
TRBV7-9	-	-	TRBJ1-4	CASSPQRIDEKLFF	TGTGCCAGCAGCCCCCAGAGGATCGACGAAAAACTGTTTTTT
TRBV6-6	-	few	TRBJ1-2	CASSYSRLVRDYGYTF	TGTGCCAGCAGTTACTCCAGACTTGTGAGAGACTATGGCTACACCTTC
TRBV5-4	TRBD2	many	TRBJ2-3	CASSKRLAGGPTDTQYF	TGTGCCAGCAGCAAAAGACTAGCGGGAGGGCCTACAGATACGCAGTATTTT